This T cell receptor beta chain stems from a study of human T cells and chemical hapten exposure. Study-wide background: Per-sample TCR yield variation was attributed mainly to small pooled library volume differences.

Concerning this clonotype itself: Its matching antigen is unknown.

TCRdb redid the calling of the RACE reads with MiXCR, one entry per CDR3 protein. The repertoire holds 79,000 or so distinct CDR3 sequences, with about a tenth as singletons. Study-wide results and limits: Expanded TCRs created a significantly greater count of big CDR3 similarity clusters than controls did. PT1 expanded TCR counts correlated positively with patch test score.

Documented time point: patch test 1, 2 weeks after DPC sensitization. Treatment: therapeutic diphenylcyclopropenone sensitization with weekly scalp DPC. Losses at the gene ends were 10 bases for V and 5 bases for J; bases not matched to a gene: 8. CDR1 MDHEN and CDR2 SYDVKM come from the germline V gene. The CDR3 sequence is 13 residues long. The TCR comes from a woman aged 45 to 65 with alopecia areata. Some clones in this sample may be carry-over from other donors' samples. The J gene is TRBJ2-7, the V gene TRBV28, with 10 bases fitting TRBD1. Sequences were derived from whole blood, sampled in connection with sensitization to the hapten diphenylcyclopropenone (DPC). For the CDR3, the DNA is TGTGCCACCTACGGACAGGGGGGGAACGAGCAGTACTTC. It encodes CATYGQGGNEQYF.